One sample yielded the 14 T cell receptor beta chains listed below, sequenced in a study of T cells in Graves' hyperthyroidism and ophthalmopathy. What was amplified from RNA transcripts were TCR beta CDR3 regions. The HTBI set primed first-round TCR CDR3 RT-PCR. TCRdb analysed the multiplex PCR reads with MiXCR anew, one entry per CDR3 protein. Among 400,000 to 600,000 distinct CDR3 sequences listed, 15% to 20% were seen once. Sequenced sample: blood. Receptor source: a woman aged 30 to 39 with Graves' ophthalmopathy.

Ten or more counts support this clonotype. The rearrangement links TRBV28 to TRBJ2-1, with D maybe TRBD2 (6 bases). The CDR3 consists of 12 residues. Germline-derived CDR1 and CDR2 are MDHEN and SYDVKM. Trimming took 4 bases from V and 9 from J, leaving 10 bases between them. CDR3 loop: CASSWGVAEQFF. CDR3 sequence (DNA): TGTGCCAGCAGTTGGGGGGTGGCTGAGCAGTTCTTC. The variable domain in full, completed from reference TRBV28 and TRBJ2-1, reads DVKVTQSSRYLVKRTGEKVFLECVQDMDHENMFWYRQDPGLGLRLIYFSYDVKMKEKGDIPEGYSVSREKKERFSLILESASTNQTSMYLCASSWGVAEQFFGPGTRLTVL.

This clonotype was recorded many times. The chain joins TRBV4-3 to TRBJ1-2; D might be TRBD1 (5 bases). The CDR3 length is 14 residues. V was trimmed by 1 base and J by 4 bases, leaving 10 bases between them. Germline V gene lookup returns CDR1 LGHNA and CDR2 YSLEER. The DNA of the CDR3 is TGCGCCAGCAGCCAAGGACAGCAGCCCTATGGCTACACCTTC. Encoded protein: CASSQGQQPYGYTF.

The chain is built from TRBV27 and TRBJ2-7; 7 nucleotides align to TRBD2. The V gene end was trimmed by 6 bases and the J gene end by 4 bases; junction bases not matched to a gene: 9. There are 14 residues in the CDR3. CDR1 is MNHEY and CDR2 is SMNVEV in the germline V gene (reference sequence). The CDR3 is CASRASGNLYEQYF. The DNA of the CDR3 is TGTGCCAGCAGGGCGAGCGGGAACTTGTACGAGCAGTACTTC.

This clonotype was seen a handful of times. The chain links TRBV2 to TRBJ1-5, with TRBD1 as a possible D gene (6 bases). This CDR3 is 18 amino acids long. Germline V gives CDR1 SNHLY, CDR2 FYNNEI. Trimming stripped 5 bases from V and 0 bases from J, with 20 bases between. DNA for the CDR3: TGTGCCAGCAGTTATGACAGGACCAGGCCCTATAGCAATCAGCCCCAGCATTTT. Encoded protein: CASSYDRTRPYSNQPQHF.

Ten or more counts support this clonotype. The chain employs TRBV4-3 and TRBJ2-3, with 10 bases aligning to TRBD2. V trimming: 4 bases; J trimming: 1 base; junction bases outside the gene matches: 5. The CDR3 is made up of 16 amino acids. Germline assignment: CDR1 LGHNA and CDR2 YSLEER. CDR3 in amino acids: CASSPGGTSGTDTQYF. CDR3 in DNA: TGCGCCAGCAGCCCTGGGGGGACTAGCGGCACAGATACGCAGTATTTT.

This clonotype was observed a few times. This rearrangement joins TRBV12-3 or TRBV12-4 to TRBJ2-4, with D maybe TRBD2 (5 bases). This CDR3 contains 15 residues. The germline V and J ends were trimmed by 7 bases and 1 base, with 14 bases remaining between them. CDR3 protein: CASTFAGVAKNIQYF. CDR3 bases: TGTGCCAGCACCTTTGCCGGGGTTGCCAAAAACATTCAGTACTTC.

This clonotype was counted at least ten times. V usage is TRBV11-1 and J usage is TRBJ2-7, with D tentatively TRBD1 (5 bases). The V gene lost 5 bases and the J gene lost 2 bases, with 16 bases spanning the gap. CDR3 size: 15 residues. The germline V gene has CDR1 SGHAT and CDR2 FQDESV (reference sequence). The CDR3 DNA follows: TGTGCCAGCAGCCTCTCCGTGGCAGGGACCTACGAGCAGTACTTC. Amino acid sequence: CASSLSVAGTYEQYF.

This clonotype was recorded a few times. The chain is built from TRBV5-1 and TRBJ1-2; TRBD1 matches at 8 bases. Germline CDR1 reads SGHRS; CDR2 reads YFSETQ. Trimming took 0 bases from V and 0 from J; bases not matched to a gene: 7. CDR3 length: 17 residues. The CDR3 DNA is TGCGCCAGCAGCTTGGTTGGGACAGGCGCCGCTAACTATGGCTACACCTTC. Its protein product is CASSLVGTGAANYGYTF.

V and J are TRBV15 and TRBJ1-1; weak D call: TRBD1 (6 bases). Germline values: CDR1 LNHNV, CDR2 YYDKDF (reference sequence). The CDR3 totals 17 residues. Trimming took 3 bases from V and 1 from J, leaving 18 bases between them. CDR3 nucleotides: TGTGCCACCAGCAGCCTAACAATACAGGGCGCGAACACTGAAGCTTTCTTT. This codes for CATSSLTIQGANTEAFF.

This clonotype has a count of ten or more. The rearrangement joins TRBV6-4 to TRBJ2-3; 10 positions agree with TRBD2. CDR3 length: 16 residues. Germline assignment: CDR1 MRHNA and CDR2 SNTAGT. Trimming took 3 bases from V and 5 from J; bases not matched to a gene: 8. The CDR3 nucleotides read TGTGCCAGCAGTGATGGACTAGCGGACGGGGGAGATACGCAGTATTTT. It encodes CASSDGLADGGDTQYF.

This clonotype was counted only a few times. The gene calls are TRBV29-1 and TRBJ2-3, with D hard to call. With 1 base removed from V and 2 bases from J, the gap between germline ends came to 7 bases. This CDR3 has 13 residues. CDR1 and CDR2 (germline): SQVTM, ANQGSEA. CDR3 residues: CSVEATATDTQYF. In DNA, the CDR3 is TGCAGCGTTGAAGCCACAGCCACAGATACGCAGTATTTT.

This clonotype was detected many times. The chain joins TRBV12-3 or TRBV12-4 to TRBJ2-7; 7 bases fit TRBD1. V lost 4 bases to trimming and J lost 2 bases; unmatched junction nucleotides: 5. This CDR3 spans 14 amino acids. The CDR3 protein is CASSSLTGPYEQYF. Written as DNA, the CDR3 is TGTGCCAGCAGTTCCCTGACAGGGCCCTACGAGCAGTACTTC.

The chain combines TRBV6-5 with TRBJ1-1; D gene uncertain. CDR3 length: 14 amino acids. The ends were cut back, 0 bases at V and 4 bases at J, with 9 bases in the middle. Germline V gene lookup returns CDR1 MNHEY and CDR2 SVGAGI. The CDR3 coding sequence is TGTGCCAGCAGTTACTCGCTCCGGGGCACTGAAGCTTTCTTT. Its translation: CASSYSLRGTEAFF.

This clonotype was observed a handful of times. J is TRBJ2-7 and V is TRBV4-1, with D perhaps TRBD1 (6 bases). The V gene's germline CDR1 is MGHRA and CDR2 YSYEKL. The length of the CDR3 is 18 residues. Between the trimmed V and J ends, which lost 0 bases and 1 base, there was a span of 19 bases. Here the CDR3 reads CASSQERTAGIASYEQYF. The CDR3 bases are TGCGCCAGCAGCCAAGAACGGACAGCTGGTATTGCATCCTACGAGCAGTACTTC.